These 20 T cell receptor beta chains were sequenced from one sample in a study of cytomegalovirus exposure and HLA in healthy donors. Primers for the PCR totalled 60 Vbeta and 13 Jbeta. Data came from immunoSEQ multiplex PCR; TCRdb stores just in-frame clones and leaves some out. The sample contains 150,000 to 200,000 clones, around 78% of which appear only once. Sequenced input: PBMCs. The receptors stem from a woman aged 50 to 65 in good health and CMV-seropositive.

The chain combines TRBV7-9 with TRBJ2-7; tentatively, D is TRBD2 (7 bases). Germline assignment: CDR1 SEHNR and CDR2 FQNEAQ (reference sequence). V lost 8 bases and J 3 bases, leaving 17 bases between the germline ends. The length of the CDR3 is 14 residues. The DNA of the CDR3 is TGTGCCAGCGCCCAAGGGGGGGAGCTCTACGAGCAGTACTTC. Protein: CASAQGGELYEQYF. The full variable domain, in which reference TRBV7-9 and TRBJ2-7 provide the parts outside the CDR3, is DTGVSQNPRHKITKRGQNVTFRCDPISEHNRLYWYRQTLGQGPEFLTYFQNEAQLEKSRLLSDRFSAERPKGSFSTLEIQRTEQGDSAMYLCASAQGGELYEQYFGPGTRLTVT.

The V and J genes are TRBV4-2 and TRBJ1-2, with TRBD1 identical over 12 bases. Germline V lookup: CDR1 LGHNA, CDR2 YNFKEQ. This CDR3 comprises 15 residues. V shed 3 bases and J 8 bases; nucleotides not matched to a gene: 7. Written as DNA, the CDR3 is TGTGCCAGCAGCCAGGATCCCGGGACAGGGGGCGGCTACACCTTC. It is translated as CASSQDPGTGGGYTF.

The chain is built from TRBV9 and TRBJ2-7; 7 bases match TRBD1. V gave up 7 bases and J gave up 5 bases; unmatched junction bases: 12. Germline V lookup: CDR1 SGDLS, CDR2 YYNGEE. This CDR3 spans 14 amino acids. CDR3 nucleotides: TGTGCCAGCTTCAACAGGGGCCAGGAAAACGAGCAGTACTTC. Translated: CASFNRGQENEQYF.

Turning to this clone: Mismatch with germline at one junction end may stem from a read error. The chain couples TRBV7-9 to TRBJ2-7; D might be TRBD2 (5 bases). This CDR3 has 12 amino acids. CDR1 and CDR2 from the germline V gene are SEHNR and FQNEAQ (reference sequence). The CDR3 nucleotides read TGTTCCAGCAGCTCCAGCGGACCCGAGCAGTACTTC. Amino acid sequence: CSSSSSGPEQYF.

This rearrangement joins TRBV6-5 to TRBJ2-7, with 8 bases lining up with TRBD1. J lost 9 bases, V lost 4 bases, and 8 bases had no gene match. The CDR3 totals 13 residues. CDR1 and CDR2 (germline): MNHEY, SVGAGI. The DNA of the CDR3 is TGTGCCAGCAGTTCCCCGGGACAGGTAGTGCAGTACTTC. This gives the protein CASSSPGQVVQYF.

The rearrangement uses TRBV5-4 and TRBJ1-4; 10 nucleotides match TRBD1. The CDR3 extends over 15 amino acids. J was trimmed by 8 bases and V by 5 bases; bases with no gene match: 9. Germline CDR1 SGHNT, CDR2 YYREEE (reference sequence). The DNA of the CDR3 is TGTGCCAGCAGGCGGACTGGGACAGGGGACGAAAAACTGTTTTTT. As protein: CASRRTGTGDEKLFF.

The chain has TRBV9 and TRBJ1-5, with 9 bases lining up with TRBD1. Germline V gene lookup returns CDR1 SGDLS and CDR2 YYNGEE. V trimming: 3 bases; J trimming: 5 bases; junction bases outside the gene matches: 3. The CDR3 runs 14 residues. For the CDR3, the DNA is TGTGCCAGCAGCGATGGACAGGGGTATCAGCCCCAGCATTTT. Protein product: CASSDGQGYQPQHF.

Written as DNA, the CDR3 is TGTGCCAGCAGCCGTCGAGGGACAGATCGAGACAATGAGCAGTTCTTC. Protein sequence: CASSRRGTDRDNEQFF. The chain combines TRBV7-3 with TRBJ2-1; 7 bases fit TRBD1. Losses at the gene ends were 5 bases for V and 5 bases for J; bases not matched to a gene: 12. Germline CDR1 SGHTA, CDR2 FQGTGA. This CDR3 is built from 16 residues.

This chain uses TRBV5-1 with TRBJ2-7, with D unresolved. Germline CDR1 and CDR2: SGHRS and YFSETQ. V was clipped by 0 bases and J by 3 bases, with 7 bases between them. The CDR3 is 13 amino acids. The CDR3 DNA reads as TGCGCCAGCAGCTTGGATCCAATCTACGAGCAGTACTTC. Residues: CASSLDPIYEQYF.

The CDR3 here is CASSLGTIAEDNQPQHF. The CDR3 bases are TGTGCCAGCAGCTTAGGCACAATCGCGGAGGATAATCAGCCCCAGCATTTT. The V and J genes are TRBV7-6 and TRBJ1-5; D unresolved. Trimming removed 1 base at V and 4 bases at J, with 17 bases between. Germline CDR1 and CDR2: SGHVS and FNYEAQ. The CDR3 has 17 amino acids.

The V gene is TRBV19, the J gene TRBJ2-3; D is unclear. Germline assignment: CDR1 LNHDA and CDR2 SQIVND (reference sequence). Trimming removed 5 bases from V and 0 bases from J, with 12 bases in between. This CDR3 region has 15 residues. Here the CDR3 reads CASSVTVTSTDTQYF. Written as DNA, the CDR3 is TGTGCCAGTAGTGTCACAGTTACTAGCACAGATACGCAGTATTTT.

The chain uses TRBV6-1 and TRBJ1-5; TRBD1 matches at 9 bases. Germline CDR1 reads MNHNS; CDR2 reads SASEGT. V was clipped by 0 bases and J by 11 bases; unmatched bases: 5. The CDR3 length is 14 residues. The CDR3 here is CASSEAGRTGAQHF. The CDR3 bases are TGTGCCAGCAGTGAAGCGGGCAGGACAGGGGCCCAGCATTTT.

This clone came up a few times. The gene calls are TRBV4-2 and TRBJ2-7; 11 positions match TRBD2. Trimming took 3 bases from V and 3 from J; bases not matched to a gene: 10. From germline, CDR1 is LGHNA and CDR2 YNFKEQ. The CDR3 has 17 amino acids. CDR3 nucleotides: TGTGCCAGCAGCCAGTCCACAGGACTAGCGGGTCGCTACGAGCAGTACTTC. Translated, it gives CASSQSTGLAGRYEQYF.

The chain has TRBV2 and TRBJ2-5, with 8 bases matching TRBD2. CDR3 length equals 13 residues. Germline V gene data show CDR1 as SNHLY and CDR2 as FYNNEI. V was clipped by 6 bases and J by 2 bases; unmatched bases: 2. CDR3 sequence reads: CASRIAGQETQYF. The CDR3 DNA reads as TGTGCCAGCAGGATAGCGGGACAAGAGACCCAGTACTTC.

This chain connects TRBV29-1 to TRBJ1-2, with TRBD1 identical over 7 bases. V gave up 4 bases and J gave up 3 bases; unmatched junction bases: 5. CDR1 is SQVTM, CDR2 ANQGSEA, per germline. The CDR3 extends over 13 amino acids. The CDR3 DNA is TGCAGCGTTGTACAGGGGTTATACTATGGCTACACCTTC. Its protein product is CSVVQGLYYGYTF.

This chain joins TRBV4-1 and TRBJ2-1; 8 nucleotides align to TRBD2. The germline CDR1 and CDR2 sequences are MGHRA and YSYEKL. V lost 1 base to trimming and J lost 7 bases; unmatched junction nucleotides: 15. This CDR3 region has 18 residues. This CDR3 is CASSQVLEGLGPWNEQFF. The CDR3 nucleotides read TGCGCCAGCAGCCAAGTCCTGGAGGGACTAGGCCCTTGGAATGAGCAGTTCTTC.

The chain recombines TRBV25-1 with TRBJ1-5, with no clear D. V lost 3 bases and J lost 0, with 12 bases in between. The CDR3 runs 16 residues. Germline V gene data show CDR1 as MGHDK and CDR2 as SYGVNS. CDR3: CASSDGSRNSNQPQHF. In DNA, the CDR3 is TGTGCCAGCAGTGATGGTTCCAGGAATAGCAATCAGCCCCAGCATTTT.

V usage is TRBV2 and J usage is TRBJ1-1; D is ambiguous. Trimming shortened V by 4 bases and J by 7 bases, and 4 bases separated the two germline ends. The CDR3 consists of 10 residues. Germline V gene sequence: CDR1 SNHLY, CDR2 FYNNEI. For the CDR3, the DNA is TGTGCCAGCAGTGGGAGTGAAGCTTTCTTT. Residues: CASSGSEAFF.

The rearrangement uses TRBV19 and TRBJ1-5; D is uncertain. Germline-derived CDR1 and CDR2 are LNHDA and SQIVND (reference sequence). The CDR3 covers 13 residues. Trimming left V 2 bases short and J 7 bases short, with 9 bases between. CDR3 amino acids: CASSITGSQPQHF. CDR3 sequence (DNA): TGTGCCAGTAGTATAACGGGGTCACAGCCCCAGCATTTT. The whole variable domain, remainder taken from reference TRBV19 and TRBJ1-5, is DGGITQSPKYLFRKEGQNVTLSCEQNLNHDAMYWYRQDPGQGLRLIYYSQIVNDFQKGDIAEGYSVSREKKESFPLTVTSAQKNPTAFYLCASSITGSQPQHFGDGTRLSIL.

The V gene is TRBV27, the J gene TRBJ1-2, with unresolved D. CDR1 and CDR2 (germline): MNHEY, SMNVEV (reference sequence). V lost 2 bases to trimming and J lost 5 bases, with 9 bases between them. The CDR3 covers 13 residues. The CDR3 here is CASSLTHYYGYTF. Written as DNA, the CDR3 is TGTGCCAGCAGTTTAACCCACTATTATGGCTACACCTTC.